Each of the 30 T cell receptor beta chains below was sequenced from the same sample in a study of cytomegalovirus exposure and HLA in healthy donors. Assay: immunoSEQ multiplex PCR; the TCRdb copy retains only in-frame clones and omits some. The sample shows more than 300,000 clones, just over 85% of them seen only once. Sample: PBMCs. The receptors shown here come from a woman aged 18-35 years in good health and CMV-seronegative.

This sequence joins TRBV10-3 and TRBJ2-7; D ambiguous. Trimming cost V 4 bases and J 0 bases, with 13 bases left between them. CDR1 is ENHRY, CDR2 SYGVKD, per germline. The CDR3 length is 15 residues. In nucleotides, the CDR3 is TGTGCCATCAGTGGCTTGGCCTGGAGCTCCTACGAGCAGTACTTC. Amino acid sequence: CAISGLAWSSYEQYF.

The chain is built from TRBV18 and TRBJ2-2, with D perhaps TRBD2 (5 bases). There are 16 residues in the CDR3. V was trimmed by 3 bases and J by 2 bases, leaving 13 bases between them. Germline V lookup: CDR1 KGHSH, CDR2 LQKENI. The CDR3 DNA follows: TGTGCCAGCTCACCCCCCGGACTCTTAAACACCGGGGAGCTGTTTTTT. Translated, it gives CASSPPGLLNTGELFF.

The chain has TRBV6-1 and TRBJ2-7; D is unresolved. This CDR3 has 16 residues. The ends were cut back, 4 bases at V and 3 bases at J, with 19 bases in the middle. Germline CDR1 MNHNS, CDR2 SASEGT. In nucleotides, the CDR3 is TGTGCCAGCAGTGGAGCCGGGTCTCAAAACTACTACGAGCAGTACTTC. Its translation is CASSGAGSQNYYEQYF.

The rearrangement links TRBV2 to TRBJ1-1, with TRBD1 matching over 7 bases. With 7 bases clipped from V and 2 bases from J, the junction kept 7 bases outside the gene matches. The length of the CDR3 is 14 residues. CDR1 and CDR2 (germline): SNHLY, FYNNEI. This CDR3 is CASIGTAGNTEAFF. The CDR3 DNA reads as TGTGCCAGCATCGGGACAGCGGGCAACACTGAAGCTTTCTTT.

The DNA of the CDR3 is TGTGCCAGTAGTCCTACCCCCGGGGAGCAGTACTTC. This encodes CASSPTPGEQYF. The gene calls are TRBV19 and TRBJ2-7; D remains ambiguous. The CDR3 loop spans 12 amino acids. Germline CDR1 and CDR2: LNHDA and SQIVND (reference sequence). Trimming took off 5 bases at V and 7 bases at J, with 12 bases between the two ends.

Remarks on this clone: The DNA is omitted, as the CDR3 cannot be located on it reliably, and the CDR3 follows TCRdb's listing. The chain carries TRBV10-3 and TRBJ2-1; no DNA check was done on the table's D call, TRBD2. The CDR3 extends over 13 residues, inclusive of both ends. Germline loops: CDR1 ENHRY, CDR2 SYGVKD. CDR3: CAFGPGGRIEQFF.

The CDR3 coding sequence is TGTGCCACAAACCGACGGGTGGGCACAGATACGCAGTATTTT. Translation gives CATNRRVGTDTQYF. The chain is built from TRBV28 and TRBJ2-3; D uncertain. Trimming cost V 10 bases and J 1 base, with 15 bases left between them. In germline, CDR1 is MDHEN, CDR2 SYDVKM. The CDR3 is 14 residues long.

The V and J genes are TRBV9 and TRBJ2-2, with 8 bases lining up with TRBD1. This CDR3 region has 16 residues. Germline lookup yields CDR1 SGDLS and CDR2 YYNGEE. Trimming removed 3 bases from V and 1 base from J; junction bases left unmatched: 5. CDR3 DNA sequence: TGTGCCAGCAGCGCCTCCGGGACAGGGAACACCGGGGAGCTGTTTTTT. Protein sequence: CASSASGTGNTGELFF. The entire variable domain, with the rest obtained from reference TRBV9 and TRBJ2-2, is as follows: DSGVTQTPKHLITATGQRVTLRCSPRSGDLSVYWYQQSLDQGLQFLIQYYNGEERAKGNILERFSAQQFPDLHSELNLSSLELGDSALYFCASSASGTGNTGELFFGEGSRLTVL.

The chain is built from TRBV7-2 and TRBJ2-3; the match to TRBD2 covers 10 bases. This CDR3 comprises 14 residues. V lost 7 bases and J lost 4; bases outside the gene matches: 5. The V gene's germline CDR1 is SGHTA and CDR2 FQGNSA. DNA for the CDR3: TGTGCCAGCAAAAAACTAGCGGGATCAGATACGCAGTATTTT. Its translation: CASKKLAGSDTQYF.

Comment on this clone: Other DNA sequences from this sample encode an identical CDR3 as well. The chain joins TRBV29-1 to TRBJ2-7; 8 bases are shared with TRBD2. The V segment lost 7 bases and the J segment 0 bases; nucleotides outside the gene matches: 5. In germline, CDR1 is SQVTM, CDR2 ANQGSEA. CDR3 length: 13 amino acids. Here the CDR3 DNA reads TGCAGCGCCCTAGCGGGTCTCTCCTACGAGCAGTACTTC. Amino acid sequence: CSALAGLSYEQYF.

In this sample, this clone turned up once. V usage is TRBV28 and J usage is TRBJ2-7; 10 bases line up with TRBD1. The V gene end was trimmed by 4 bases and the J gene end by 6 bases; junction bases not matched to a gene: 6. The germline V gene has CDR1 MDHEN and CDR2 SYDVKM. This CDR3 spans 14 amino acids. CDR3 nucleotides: TGTGCCAGCAGTTCGGCCGGGACAGGGGTCGAGCAGTACTTC. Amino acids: CASSSAGTGVEQYF.

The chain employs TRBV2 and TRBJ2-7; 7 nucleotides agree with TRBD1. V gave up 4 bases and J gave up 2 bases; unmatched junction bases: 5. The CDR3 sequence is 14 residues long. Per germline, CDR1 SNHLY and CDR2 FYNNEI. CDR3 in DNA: TGTGCCAGCAGTGGGGGGACAGCTACCTACGAGCAGTACTTC. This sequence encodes CASSGGTATYEQYF. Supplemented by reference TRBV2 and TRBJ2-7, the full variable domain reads EPEVTQTPSHQVTQMGQEVILRCVPISNHLYFYWYRQILGQKVEFLVSFYNNEISEKSEIFDDQFSVERPDGSNFTLKIRSTKLEDSAMYFCASSGGTATYEQYFGPGTRLTVT.

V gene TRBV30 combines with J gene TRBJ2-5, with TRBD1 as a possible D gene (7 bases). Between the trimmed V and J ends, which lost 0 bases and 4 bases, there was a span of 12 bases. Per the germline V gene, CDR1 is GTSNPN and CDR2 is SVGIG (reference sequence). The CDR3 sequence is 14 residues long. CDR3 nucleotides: TGTGCCTGGAGTGTAGGAGGGGGCCCAGAGACCCAGTACTTC. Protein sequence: CAWSVGGGPETQYF.

CDR3 sequence reads: CSVVGTATNEKLFF. In DNA form, the CDR3 reads TGCAGCGTTGTTGGAACAGCAACTAATGAAAAACTGTTTTTT. V is TRBV29-1 and J is TRBJ1-4, with no clear D. CDR1 SQVTM and CDR2 ANQGSEA come from the germline V gene. V lost 4 bases and J 0 bases, leaving 9 bases between the germline ends. The CDR3 runs to 14 residues.

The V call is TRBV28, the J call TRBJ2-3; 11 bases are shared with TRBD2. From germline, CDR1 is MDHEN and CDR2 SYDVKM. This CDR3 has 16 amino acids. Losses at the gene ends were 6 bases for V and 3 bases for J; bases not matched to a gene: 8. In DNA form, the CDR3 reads TGTGCCAGCAGATTTAGCGGGAGGGCTAGGACAGATACGCAGTATTTT. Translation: CASRFSGRARTDTQYF.

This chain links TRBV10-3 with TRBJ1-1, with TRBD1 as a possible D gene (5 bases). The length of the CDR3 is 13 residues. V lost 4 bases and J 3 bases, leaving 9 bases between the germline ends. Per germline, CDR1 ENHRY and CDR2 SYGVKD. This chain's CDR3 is CAISGQGDTEAFF. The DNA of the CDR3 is TGTGCCATCAGTGGTCAGGGTGACACTGAAGCTTTCTTT.

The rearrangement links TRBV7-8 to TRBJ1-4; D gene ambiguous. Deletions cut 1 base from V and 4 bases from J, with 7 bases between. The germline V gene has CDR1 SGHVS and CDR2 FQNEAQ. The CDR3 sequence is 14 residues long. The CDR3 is CASSLGRGNEKLFF. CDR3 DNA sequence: TGTGCCAGCAGCTTAGGGCGGGGTAATGAAAAACTGTTTTTT.

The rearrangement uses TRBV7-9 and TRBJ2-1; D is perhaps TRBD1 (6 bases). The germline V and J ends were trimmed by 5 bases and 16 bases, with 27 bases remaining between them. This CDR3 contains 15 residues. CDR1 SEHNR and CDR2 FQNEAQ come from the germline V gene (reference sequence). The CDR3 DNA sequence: TGTGCCAGCAGCCCGCCAGGGGCCCGGCCTATAGGTTCATTCTTC. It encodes CASSPPGARPIGSFF.

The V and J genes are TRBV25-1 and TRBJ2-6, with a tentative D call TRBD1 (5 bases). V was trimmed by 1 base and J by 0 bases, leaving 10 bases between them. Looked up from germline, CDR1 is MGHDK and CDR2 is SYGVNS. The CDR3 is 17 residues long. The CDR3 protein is CASSESRQSSGANVLTF. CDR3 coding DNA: TGTGCCAGCAGTGAATCGCGACAGAGCTCTGGGGCCAACGTCCTGACTTTC.

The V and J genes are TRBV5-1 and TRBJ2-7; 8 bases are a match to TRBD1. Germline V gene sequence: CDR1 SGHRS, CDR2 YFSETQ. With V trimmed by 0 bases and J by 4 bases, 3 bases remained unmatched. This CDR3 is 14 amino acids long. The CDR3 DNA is TGCGCCAGCAGCTTGGGCAGGGGGCCATACGAGCAGTACTTC. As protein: CASSLGRGPYEQYF.

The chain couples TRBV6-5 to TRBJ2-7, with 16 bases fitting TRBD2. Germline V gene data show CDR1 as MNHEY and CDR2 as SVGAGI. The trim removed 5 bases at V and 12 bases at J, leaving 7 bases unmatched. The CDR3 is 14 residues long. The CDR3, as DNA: TGTGCCAGCAGTCAGGGACTAGCGGGAGGGGTTCCGTACTTC. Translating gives CASSQGLAGGVPYF.

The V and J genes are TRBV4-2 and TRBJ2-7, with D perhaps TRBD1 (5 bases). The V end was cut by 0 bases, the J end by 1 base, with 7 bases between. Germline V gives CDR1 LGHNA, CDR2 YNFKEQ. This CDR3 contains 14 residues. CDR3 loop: CASSQDSGSYEQYF. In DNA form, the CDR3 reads TGTGCCAGCAGCCAAGATTCAGGGTCCTACGAGCAGTACTTC.

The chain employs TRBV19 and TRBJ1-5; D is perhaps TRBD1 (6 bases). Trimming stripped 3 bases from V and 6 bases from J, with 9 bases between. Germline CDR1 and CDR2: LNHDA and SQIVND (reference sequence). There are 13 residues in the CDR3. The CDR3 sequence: CASSIRGAQPQHF. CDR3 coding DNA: TGTGCCAGTAGTATCAGGGGTGCTCAGCCCCAGCATTTT.

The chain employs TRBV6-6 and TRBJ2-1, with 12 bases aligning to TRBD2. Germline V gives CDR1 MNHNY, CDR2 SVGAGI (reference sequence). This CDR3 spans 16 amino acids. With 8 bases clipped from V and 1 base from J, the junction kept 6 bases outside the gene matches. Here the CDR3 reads CASRQTSGGSYNEQFF. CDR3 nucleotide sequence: TGTGCCAGCCGCCAGACTAGCGGGGGATCCTACAATGAGCAGTTCTTC.

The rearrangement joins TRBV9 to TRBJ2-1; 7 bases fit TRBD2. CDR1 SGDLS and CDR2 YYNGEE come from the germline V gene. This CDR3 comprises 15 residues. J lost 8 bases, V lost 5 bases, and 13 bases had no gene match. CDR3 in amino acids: CASSPLAVPADEQFF. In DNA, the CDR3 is TGTGCCAGCAGTCCTCTAGCGGTCCCAGCGGATGAGCAGTTCTTC.

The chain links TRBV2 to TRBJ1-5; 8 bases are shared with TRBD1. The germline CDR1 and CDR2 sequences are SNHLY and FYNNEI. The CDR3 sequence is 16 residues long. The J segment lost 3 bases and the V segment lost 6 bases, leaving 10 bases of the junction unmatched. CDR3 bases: TGTGCCAGCAGACAGACAGGGGCGAGTTTCAATCAGCCCCAGCATTTT. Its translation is CASRQTGASFNQPQHF.

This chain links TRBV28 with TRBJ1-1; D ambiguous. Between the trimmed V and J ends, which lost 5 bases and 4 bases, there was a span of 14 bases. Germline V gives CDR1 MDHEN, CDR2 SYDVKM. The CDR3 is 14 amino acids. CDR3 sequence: CASSHTLGVTEAFF. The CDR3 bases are TGTGCCAGCAGTCACACCCTCGGGGTCACTGAAGCTTTCTTT.

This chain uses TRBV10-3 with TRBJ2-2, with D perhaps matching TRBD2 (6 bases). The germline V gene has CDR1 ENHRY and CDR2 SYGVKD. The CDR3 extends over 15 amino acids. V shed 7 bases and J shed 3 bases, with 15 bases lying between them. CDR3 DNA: TGTGCCATCACTACCCATGGGACTGACACCGGGGAGCTGTTTTTT. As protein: CAITTHGTDTGELFF.

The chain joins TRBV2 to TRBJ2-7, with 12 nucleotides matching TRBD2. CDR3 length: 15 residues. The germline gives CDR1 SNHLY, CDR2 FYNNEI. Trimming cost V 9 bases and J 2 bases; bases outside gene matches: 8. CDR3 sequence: CASIGTSGLPYEQYF. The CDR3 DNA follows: TGTGCCAGTATCGGGACTAGCGGGCTTCCCTACGAGCAGTACTTC.

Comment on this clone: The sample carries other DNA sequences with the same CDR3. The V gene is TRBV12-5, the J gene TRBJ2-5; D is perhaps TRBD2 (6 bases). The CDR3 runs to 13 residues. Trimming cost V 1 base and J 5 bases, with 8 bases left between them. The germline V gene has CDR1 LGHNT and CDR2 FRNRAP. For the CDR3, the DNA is TGTGCTAGTGGTTTGGGGGCGGGGGAGACCCAGTACTTC. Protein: CASGLGAGETQYF. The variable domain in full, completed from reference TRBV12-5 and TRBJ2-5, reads DARVTQTPRHKVTEMGQEVTMRCQPILGHNTVFWYRQTMMQGLELLAYFRNRAPLDDSGMPKDRFSAEMPDATLATLKIQPSEPRDSAVYFCASGLGAGETQYFGPGTRLLVL.